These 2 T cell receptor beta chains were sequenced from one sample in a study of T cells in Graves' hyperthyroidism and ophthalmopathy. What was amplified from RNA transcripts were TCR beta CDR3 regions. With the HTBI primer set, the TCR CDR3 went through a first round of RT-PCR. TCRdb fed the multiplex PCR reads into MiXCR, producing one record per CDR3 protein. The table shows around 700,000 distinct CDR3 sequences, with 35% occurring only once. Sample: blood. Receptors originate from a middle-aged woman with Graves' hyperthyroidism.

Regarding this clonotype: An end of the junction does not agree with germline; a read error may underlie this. The CDR3, as DNA: TGTGCCAGCAGTCCACGACAGGGTTCTTTGGAAAAACCGTTTTTT. It specifies CASSPRQGSLEKPFF. The J gene is TRBJ1-4, the V gene TRBV2; 7 bases are shared with TRBD1. Germline lookup yields CDR1 SNHLY and CDR2 FYNNEI. The CDR3 runs 15 residues.

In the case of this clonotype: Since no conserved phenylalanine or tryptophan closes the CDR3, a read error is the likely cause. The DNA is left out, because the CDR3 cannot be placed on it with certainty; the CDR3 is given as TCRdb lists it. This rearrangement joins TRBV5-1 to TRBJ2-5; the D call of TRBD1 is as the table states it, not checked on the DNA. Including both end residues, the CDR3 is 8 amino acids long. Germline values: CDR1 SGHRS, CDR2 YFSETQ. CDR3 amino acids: CASSFLWT.